The source of this T cell receptor beta chain is a study of early T cells in non-severe SARS-CoV-2 infection. Study-wide background: Sequenced material consisted of bulk RNA (from unsorted whole blood), and chains were unpaired.

Unique molecular identifiers were attached to individual cDNA molecules. Via MiXCR, TCRdb re-called the 5' RACE reads, giving one row per CDR3 protein. The sample lists 100,000 to 150,000 distinct CDR3 sequences; 15% were seen once. Study results and caveats: VDJdb matching skewed toward anti-spike CD8 responses, missing private and CD4 specificities.

About this clonotype: Its antigen is not identified.

The V gene end was trimmed by 4 bases and the J gene end by 2 bases; junction bases not matched to a gene: 6. The V gene's germline CDR1 is SGHRS and CDR2 YFSETQ. The CDR3 is made up of 14 amino acids. The chain employs TRBV5-1 and TRBJ2-7, with 7 bases that match TRBD1. The sample was whole blood. The TCR was taken from an adult who was a healthcare worker with PCR-confirmed SARS-CoV-2 infection or an uninfected control (not recorded which). CDR3 sequence reads: CASSQGTAAYEQYF. The CDR3 DNA reads TGCGCCAGCAGCCAGGGGACAGCGGCCTACGAGCAGTACTTC.